A selection of T cell receptor beta chains follows, all from one sample in a study of blood T cell repertoires in COVID-19. Clones were read by immunoSEQ multiplex PCR, and TCRdb kept only the in-frame ones, dropping some. Of some 220,000 clones detected, approximately 85% appear once; the ten largest clones hold about 3%. Sequencing used peripheral blood. The receptors stem from a man aged 45-65 years who had recovered from COVID-19. Each CDR3 is given with its conserved first and last residue. The order of the fields is J gene, D gene, V gene, clone size, CDR3 DNA, CDR3 protein. D genes are given only for firm matches. Expanded clones get a size class; other rows say once, few or many, or leave the size out.

J: TRBJ2-7
D: TRBD2
V: TRBV28
size: NA
DNA: TGTGCCAGCAGTTTATACCCCGGGACTAGCGGGAGAGCTTCCTACGAGCAGTACTTC
CDR3: CASSLYPGTSGRASYEQYF

J: TRBJ2-3
D: TRBD2
V: TRBV7-9
size: medium-sized
DNA: TGTGCCAGCAGCTCTGGGACTAGCGGGACGCACGGGGATACGCAGTATTTT
CDR3: CASSSGTSGTHGDTQYF

J: TRBJ2-7
D: NA
V: TRBV21-1
size: once
DNA: TGTGCCAGCAGCCCCCCTCGGGACAGGGGCTACGAGCAGTACTTC
CDR3: CASSPPRDRGYEQYF

J: TRBJ2-3
D: TRBD2
V: TRBV7-8
size: NA
DNA: TGTGCCAGCAGCTTAACTAGCGGGATCTCAGATACGCAGTATTTT
CDR3: CASSLTSGISDTQYF

J: TRBJ2-1
D: TRBD2
V: TRBV7-8
size: few
DNA: TGTGCCAGCAGCTTAGAATTGGGCGGGAGGGCCGCTGAGCAGTTCTTC
CDR3: CASSLELGGRAAEQFF

J: TRBJ1-1
D: NA
V: TRBV18
size: NA
DNA: TGTGCCAGCTCAGGGGCCCCGAACACTGAAGCTTTCTTT
CDR3: CASSGAPNTEAFF

J: TRBJ2-3
D: TRBD1
V: TRBV10-3
size: NA
DNA: TGTGCCATCAGTGACCTGGACAGGGGAGGCGCAGATACGCAGTATTTT
CDR3: CAISDLDRGGADTQYF

J: TRBJ1-5
D: NA
V: TRBV10-3
size: NA
DNA: TGTGCCATCAGTGGGGGGCTGATTCAGCCCCAGCATTTT
CDR3: CAISGGLIQPQHF

J: TRBJ2-1
D: NA
V: TRBV29-1
size: NA
DNA: TGCAGCGTTGTTATATTTGAGCAGTTCTTC
CDR3: CSVVIFEQFF

J: TRBJ2-3
D: TRBD2
V: TRBV30
size: NA
DNA: TGTGCCTCCTGGACTAGCGGAGACACAGATACGCAGTATTTT
CDR3: CASWTSGDTDTQYF

J: TRBJ1-1
D: TRBD1
V: TRBV7-6
size: NA
DNA: TGTGCCAGCAGCTTAAAAGTCGCGGTTCAGGGGGCGCGGAACACTGAAGCTTTCTTT
CDR3: CASSLKVAVQGARNTEAFF

J: TRBJ2-1
D: TRBD2
V: TRBV3-1/TRBV3-2
size: NA
DNA: TGTGCCAGCAGCCAAGATATGATTGTGCGGGAGGTCGCCCACAATGAGCAGTTCTTC
CDR3: CASSQDMIVREVAHNEQFF

J: TRBJ1-5
D: NA
V: TRBV19
size: few
DNA: TGTGCCAGTAGTATTATCGGGGGGCGGGGGCCCCAGCATTTT
CDR3: CASSIIGGRGPQHF

J: TRBJ2-7
D: NA
V: TRBV28
size: NA
DNA: TGTGCCAGCGGAACAGGACGGCACTACGAGCAGTACTTC
CDR3: CASGTGRHYEQYF

J: TRBJ2-7
D: TRBD2
V: TRBV28
size: NA
DNA: TGTGCCAGCAGTTCGGTAGCGGGACGGCCCTACGAGCAGTACTTC
CDR3: CASSSVAGRPYEQYF

J: TRBJ2-2
D: TRBD2
V: TRBV6-5
size: NA
DNA: TGTGCCAGCAGATATAGCGGGAAGCCCGGGGAGCTGTTTTTT
CDR3: CASRYSGKPGELFF

J: TRBJ2-7
D: TRBD1
V: TRBV5-4
size: NA
DNA: TGTGCCAGCAGCACCGGGACAGGGGTTTACGAGCAGTACTTC
CDR3: CASSTGTGVYEQYF

J: TRBJ2-5
D: NA
V: TRBV6-5
size: NA
DNA: TGTGCCAGCAGTTACTCTTACTTACGAGAGACCCAGTACTTC
CDR3: CASSYSYLRETQYF

J: TRBJ2-7
D: NA
V: TRBV3-1/TRBV3-2
size: once
DNA: TGTGCCAGCAGCAGGACTTATTACGAGCAGTACTTC
CDR3: CASSRTYYEQYF

J: TRBJ2-1
D: TRBD2
V: TRBV7-6
size: NA
DNA: TGTGCCAGCAGCTTAGAAGCCCTAGCGGGATTTGAGCAGTTCTTC
CDR3: CASSLEALAGFEQFF

J: TRBJ2-1
D: NA
V: TRBV6-5
size: NA
DNA: TGTGCCAGCAGCGAGGGAGCTCCCTACAATGAGCAGTTCTTC
CDR3: CASSEGAPYNEQFF

J: TRBJ2-1
D: TRBD2
V: TRBV24-1
size: few
DNA: TGTGCCACCAGTGCCAAAAACCTCTTACAGCGGGGGAACAATGAGCAGTTCTTC
CDR3: CATSAKNLLQRGNNEQFF

J: TRBJ2-1
D: NA
V: TRBV27
size: NA
DNA: TGTGCCAGCAGTTTTTGGCTAGATTACAATGAGCAGTTCTTC
CDR3: CASSFWLDYNEQFF

J: TRBJ2-1
D: TRBD2
V: TRBV4-1
size: NA
DNA: TGCGCCAGCAGCCAAGAAGTGGTTTTGTGGCTAGCGGACAATGAGCAGTTCTTC
CDR3: CASSQEVVLWLADNEQFF

J: TRBJ1-2
D: TRBD1
V: TRBV6-6
size: NA
DNA: TGTGCCAGCAAAAGGACAGGGGTAGACTATGGCTACACCTTC
CDR3: CASKRTGVDYGYTF

J: TRBJ1-5
D: NA
V: TRBV27
size: NA
DNA: TGTGCCAGCAGCCCAAAGGGGAGCAATCAGCCCCAGCATTTT
CDR3: CASSPKGSNQPQHF

J: TRBJ2-5
D: TRBD2
V: TRBV5-1
size: NA
DNA: TGCGCCAGCAGCTTGGTTAGCGGGAGGGCCTATGAGACCCAGTACTTC
CDR3: CASSLVSGRAYETQYF

J: TRBJ2-7
D: NA
V: TRBV30
size: once
DNA: TGTGCCTGGACTGGGACACCATCCTACGAGCAGTACTTC
CDR3: CAWTGTPSYEQYF

J: TRBJ2-2
D: TRBD1
V: TRBV7-2
size: NA
DNA: TGTGCCAGCAGCTTGAGCTCCGGGACAGGGGCGACCGGGGAGCTGTTTTTT
CDR3: CASSLSSGTGATGELFF

J: TRBJ1-2
D: NA
V: TRBV7-8
size: NA
DNA: TGTGCTAGCAGCTTAATGGGTCGTGGGGCCGTGAGCTATGGCTACACCTTC
CDR3: CASSLMGRGAVSYGYTF

J: TRBJ2-1
D: NA
V: TRBV2
size: NA
DNA: TGTGCCAGCAGCGGGGGTACTTGGCAGTTCTTC
CDR3: CASSGGTWQFF

J: TRBJ2-1
D: TRBD2
V: TRBV24-1
size: NA
DNA: TGTGCCACCAGTGATCCGGGACTAGCGGGAGGATACAATGAGCAGTTCTTC
CDR3: CATSDPGLAGGYNEQFF

J: TRBJ1-2
D: NA
V: TRBV5-1
size: NA
DNA: TGCGCCAGCAGCTTTCAGAGGGCGGAGGGCTACACCTTC
CDR3: CASSFQRAEGYTF

J: TRBJ2-2
D: NA
V: TRBV7-9
size: NA
DNA: TGTGCCAGCAGCTTAGTAGGGTGGGAGTTGTACACCGGGGAGCTGTTTTTT
CDR3: CASSLVGWELYTGELFF

J: TRBJ1-4
D: NA
V: TRBV28
size: NA
DNA: TGTGCCAGCAGTTTCGGGGGGACTAATGAAAAACTGTTTTTT
CDR3: CASSFGGTNEKLFF

J: TRBJ2-2
D: NA
V: TRBV30
size: NA
DNA: TGTGCCTGGAGTGTTCAGTCGAACACCGGGGAGCTGTTTTTT
CDR3: CAWSVQSNTGELFF

J: TRBJ2-2
D: NA
V: TRBV5-1
size: NA
DNA: TGCGCCAGCGCCCCTCCGCGCACGAACACCGGGGAGCTGTTTTTT
CDR3: CASAPPRTNTGELFF

J: TRBJ1-1
D: TRBD1
V: TRBV30
size: NA
DNA: TGTGCCTGGAGTTCTGGATACAGGGGGATGAACACTGAAGCTTTCTTT
CDR3: CAWSSGYRGMNTEAFF

J: TRBJ1-5
D: NA
V: TRBV28
size: NA
DNA: TGTGCCAGCAGATTGGACAGACCAAATCAGCCCCAGCATTTT
CDR3: CASRLDRPNQPQHF

J: TRBJ2-1
D: NA
V: TRBV5-4
size: NA
DNA: TGTGCCAGCAGCTTCGATGTGGGAGTGTCCTACAATGAGCAGTTCTTC
CDR3: CASSFDVGVSYNEQFF

J: TRBJ2-3
D: TRBD2
V: TRBV13
size: NA
DNA: TGTGCCAGCAGGACTAGCGGGAGGACGCAGTATTTT
CDR3: CASRTSGRTQYF

J: TRBJ2-3
D: TRBD1
V: TRBV5-1
size: NA
DNA: TGCGCCAGCAGCTATCGGGACAGGGACACAGATACGCAGTATTTT
CDR3: CASSYRDRDTDTQYF

J: TRBJ1-3
D: TRBD1
V: TRBV19
size: once
DNA: TGTGCCAGTAGTCCCCGACAGGGGGACGGAAACACCATATATTTT
CDR3: CASSPRQGDGNTIYF

J: TRBJ1-2
D: NA
V: TRBV5-6
size: NA
DNA: TGTGCCAGCAGCCTTGGTAAGGGGTCCTTCAACTATGGCTACACCTTC
CDR3: CASSLGKGSFNYGYTF

J: TRBJ2-1
D: TRBD2
V: TRBV5-4
size: NA
DNA: TGTGCCAGCAGTTATAGGACTAGCGGGACCTACAATGAGCAGTTCTTC
CDR3: CASSYRTSGTYNEQFF

J: TRBJ1-2
D: NA
V: TRBV11-2
size: NA
DNA: TGTGCCAGCAGCTCCTCGGGGGACTACTATGGCTACACCTTC
CDR3: CASSSSGDYYGYTF

J: TRBJ1-1
D: NA
V: TRBV6-5
size: NA
DNA: TGTGCCAGCAGCTTGAGTAGGGGGAACACTGAAGCTTTCTTT
CDR3: CASSLSRGNTEAFF

J: TRBJ1-1
D: TRBD1
V: TRBV2
size: NA
DNA: TGTGCCAGCAGGCGGGACAGAGAGAACACTGAAGCTTTCTTT
CDR3: CASRRDRENTEAFF

J: TRBJ2-1
D: TRBD1
V: TRBV6-1
size: NA
DNA: TGTGCCAGCAGTGAACAGGTGACAGGGGTTAGCTCCTACAATGAGCAGTTCTTC
CDR3: CASSEQVTGVSSYNEQFF

J: TRBJ2-7
D: TRBD2
V: TRBV5-6
size: few
DNA: TGTGCCAGCAGCTTTTTAGCGGGCAGGTCCGACGAGCAGTACTTC
CDR3: CASSFLAGRSDEQYF

J: TRBJ1-5
D: TRBD1
V: TRBV20-1
size: NA
DNA: TGCAGTGCTAGTGCCTCCAGCAGGGGGGGCAATCAGCCCCAGCATTTT
CDR3: CSASASSRGGNQPQHF

J: TRBJ1-1
D: TRBD1
V: TRBV6-5
size: NA
DNA: TGTGCCAGCAGTTCACAGGGGGGCACTGAAGCTTTCTTT
CDR3: CASSSQGGTEAFF

J: TRBJ1-1
D: NA
V: TRBV14
size: NA
DNA: TGTGCCAGCAGCCAAGAGAGACAGTGGGAATCTGAAGCTTTCTTT
CDR3: CASSQERQWESEAFF

J: TRBJ2-7
D: TRBD2
V: TRBV30
size: NA
DNA: TGTGCCTGGAAGTCAAGGACTAGCGCTCTCTACGAGCAGTACTTC
CDR3: CAWKSRTSALYEQYF

J: TRBJ2-1
D: NA
V: TRBV7-9
size: NA
DNA: TGTGCCAGCAGCCCCGGGGCGGGAATCTACAATGAGCAGTTCTTC
CDR3: CASSPGAGIYNEQFF

J: TRBJ1-1
D: NA
V: TRBV6-5
size: NA
DNA: TGTGCCAGCAGCTCAGACAACCTGAACACTGAAGCTTTCTTT
CDR3: CASSSDNLNTEAFF

J: TRBJ2-7
D: NA
V: TRBV7-7
size: NA
DNA: TGTGCCAGCAGCCCATCCGTCGGCGGTTCCTACGAGCAGTACTTC
CDR3: CASSPSVGGSYEQYF